What follows describes a single TCR beta chain. The repertoire was sequenced with immunoSEQ multiplex PCR; TCRdb's copy has only in-frame clones and lacks some. The sample yields roughly 330,000 clones, around 87% seen once. The CDR3 runs to 15 residues. Germline CDR1 MNHEY, CDR2 SVGAGI. Trimming took 8 bases from V and 0 from J, leaving 14 bases between them. The data were taken from a study of blood T cell repertoires in COVID-19. Sequencing was carried out using PBMCs or T cells enriched from blood (not recorded which). This sequence was found in a woman aged 25 to 45 who had recovered from COVID-19. The V gene is TRBV6-5, the J gene TRBJ1-3, with D possibly matching TRBD1 (5 bases). CDR3 residues: CASGADGGSGNTIYF. For the CDR3, the DNA is TGTGCCAGCGGGGCGGACGGGGGCTCTGGAAACACCATATATTTT.